This TCR beta chain is from a study of cytomegalovirus exposure and HLA in healthy donors. Study observations and caveats: In a later analysis, TCR beta V- and J-gene trimming was associated with a missense DCLRE1C variant. Reports credit the classifier with highly specific, highly sensitive diagnosis of cytomegalovirus status.

PCR used 60 Vbeta primers and 13 Jbeta primers. The repertoire was sequenced with immunoSEQ multiplex PCR; TCRdb's copy has only in-frame clones and lacks some. The sample gives 100,000 to 150,000 clones, over 70% of which show up once; over 2.5% is in the top ten. CDR1 and CDR2 (germline): SGHAT, FQNNGV. The length of the CDR3 is 15 residues. The V and J ends lost 0 bases and 0 bases respectively, with 5 bases between them. Worth noting for this clone: Its cognate antigen is unknown.

This receptor was taken from a woman aged 50 to 65 in good health and CMV-seronegative. The sample taken for sequencing was PBMCs. The gene calls are TRBV11-2 and TRBJ2-2; D gene ambiguous. The CDR3 loop is CASSLDLANTGELFF. Here the CDR3 DNA reads TGTGCCAGCAGCTTAGATCTCGCGAACACCGGGGAGCTGTTTTTT.